The TCR beta chain under discussion was sequenced for a study of spatial heterogeneity in lung cancer. As regards this clonotype: A much larger clone lies one base from this, so it may be a read error.

The CDR3 runs 15 residues. MiXCR, run by TCRdb on the 5' RACE reads, gives a single entry per CDR3 protein. The table has some 28,000 distinct CDR3 sequences, approximately 8.1% seen once; the top ten hold roughly 34%. Time point in this sample: sample taken at primary tumor resection. Whole RNA from tumor, nontumor lung or frozen PBMC was sequenced unsorted. The clonotype originates from a female donor with early-stage non-small cell lung cancer. The material was PBMCs, obtained at surgery. The rearrangement links TRBV12-3 or TRBV12-4 to TRBJ2-3, with 7 bases lining up with TRBD2. DNA for the CDR3: TGTGCCAACAGTTCCCCGGGACTAAACACAGATACGCAGTATTTT. Translating it yields CANSSPGLNTDTQYF.